This entry features one TCR beta chain sequence. CDR3 length: 14 amino acids. Per the germline V gene, CDR1 is SQVTM and CDR2 is ANQGSEA. Trimming left V 3 bases short and J 3 bases short, with 14 bases between. These data originate in a study of control samples from healthy donors and cancer patients. Profiled with immunoSEQ multiplex PCR; TCRdb holds only in-frame clones, not every one. Of around 150,000 clones in the sample, roughly 94% were seen once. The sequenced material came from PBMCs. The sequence was collected from a man in his 60s with colorectal cancer. This chain uses TRBV29-1 with TRBJ1-1; a weak D match, TRBD1 (6 bases). The CDR3 protein is CSVELQGFYTEAFF. In nucleotides, the CDR3 is TGCAGCGTTGAGCTTCAGGGGTTTTACACTGAAGCTTTCTTT.